Sequencing of this T cell receptor (beta chain) was carried out in a study of blood T cells in healthy people across ages. Trimming shortened V by 7 bases and J by 12 bases, and 22 bases separated the two germline ends. Germline loops: CDR1 SGHTA, CDR2 FQGNSA. CDR3 length: 14 amino acids. A J-beta primer mix and a sample-barcoded 5' primer were used in a second PCR of roughly 6 to 12 cycles. MiXCR, applied by TCRdb to the 5' RACE reads, yields one record per CDR3 protein. Altogether over 1.5 million distinct CDR3 sequences are present, about 49% being singletons, with the ten largest covering approximately 2.1%. This clonotype was counted a few times.

This TCR came from a middle-aged woman in good health. The chain combines TRBV7-2 with TRBJ2-1; TRBD1 is a possible D gene (6 bases). The specimen was blood. In DNA, the CDR3 is TGTGCCAGCACCAAGACCCTACAGGGTTCTGGGCAGTTCTTC. Residues: CASTKTLQGSGQFF.